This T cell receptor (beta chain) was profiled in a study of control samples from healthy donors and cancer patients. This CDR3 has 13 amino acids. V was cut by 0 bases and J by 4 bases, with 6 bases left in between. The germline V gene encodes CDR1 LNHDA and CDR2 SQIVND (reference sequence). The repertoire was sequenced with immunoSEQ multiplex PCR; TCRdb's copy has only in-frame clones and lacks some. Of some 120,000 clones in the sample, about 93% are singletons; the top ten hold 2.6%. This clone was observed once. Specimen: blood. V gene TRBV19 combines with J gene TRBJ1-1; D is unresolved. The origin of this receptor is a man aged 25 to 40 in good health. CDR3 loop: CASSIESGTEAFF. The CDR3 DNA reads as TGTGCCAGTAGTATAGAATCGGGCACTGAAGCTTTCTTT. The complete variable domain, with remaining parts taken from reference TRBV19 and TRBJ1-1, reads DGGITQSPKYLFRKEGQNVTLSCEQNLNHDAMYWYRQDPGQGLRLIYYSQIVNDFQKGDIAEGYSVSREKKESFPLTVTSAQKNPTAFYLCASSIESGTEAFFGQGTRLTVV.